The clone carrying this T cell receptor (beta chain) came up a few times. Its target is unknown. This entry is derived from a study of T cells in localized non-small cell lung cancer. Findings and limits, study-wide: Heterogeneity is still possible, as just one tumor region was sequenced.

Germline-derived CDR1 and CDR2 are SGHVT and SQSDAQ. This CDR3 is 13 amino acids long. Trimming cost V 6 bases and J 9 bases; bases outside gene matches: 8. Method: immunoSEQ multiplex PCR; TCRdb's copy keeps in-frame clones and lacks some. The profile covers 950 or so clones, with less than 35% appearing a single time and 12% taken by the ten largest. The gene calls are TRBV7-4 and TRBJ2-7; TRBD2 matches at 10 bases. The material sequenced was lung tumor tissue, taken before any cancer treatment. This receptor was taken from a woman aged 35-75 years with stage I squamous cell lung carcinoma. The CDR3 loop is CASSFLAGVLQYF. The CDR3 nucleotides are TGTGCCAGCAGTTTCCTAGCGGGGGTGTTGCAGTACTTC.